Listed here is a single T cell receptor beta chain. Its antigen is still unknown. The CDR3 sequence holds 15 residues, the cysteine and phenylalanine included. The nucleotide record is missing. The germline V gene specifies KGHSH as CDR1 and LQKENI as CDR2. This entry belongs to a study of monozygotic twins with inflammatory bowel disease (dated by TCRdb to about 2019). Regarding the research as a whole: The complete study included 28 monozygotic twin pairs: 19 IBD-discordant Danish pairs and nine German pairs, of which four were IBD-concordant and five were IBD-discordant. The search for disease-associated traits relied mainly on comparing, within discordant pairs, IBD patients with their genetically identical healthy co-twins. Each individual had, on average, about 151 000 unique TCRalpha sequences and 181 000 unique TCRbeta sequences available for analysis.

Results and caveats for the whole study, not just this receptor: Fewer clonotypes were shared with other individuals by IBD patients than by healthy twins, most markedly in patients showing signs of disease activity. Repertoire similarity did not differ between concordant and discordant twins, possibly due to limited statistical power. No single strong signal or clonotype linked to IBD turned up in the results, so the idea that one exists was not supported. Because patients received different immunosuppressive treatments, the repertoires may have picked up extra background noise and variability between individuals. The analysis was unable to tell apart different T cell subtypes. Measured by the inverse Simpson index, TCRbeta repertoire diversity was lower in IBD patients than in their healthy co-twins.

The method was 5' RACE. The input for every TCR library was 3,500 to 4,500 ng of total RNA. cDNA was synthesized with SMARTScribe reverse transcriptase in eight separate reactions per sample. During cDNA synthesis, template switching introduced unique molecular identifiers that contained a 6-nucleotide sample barcode. Amplification of TCRalpha and TCRbeta cDNA involved two nested PCRs of 16 and 9 cycles, and each PCR was followed by bead purification. Before amplification, the cDNA was treated with uracil DNA-glycosylase and purified using the QIAquick PCR purification kit. The second PCR added Illumina TruSeq-compatible adapters along with sample-specific barcodes. Library quality and concentration were checked on TapeStation and Qubit, and libraries were pooled at about 5 ng each. The pooled libraries were sequenced with 2 x 100 bp reads and custom sequencing primers on an Illumina HiSeq2500 single-index Rapid Run. Concerning the study's data processing: MiGEC version 1.2.6 was used for UMI-based consensus assembly to correct PCR and sequencing errors. V(D)J alignment, clonotype assembly and CDR3 extraction were performed with MiXCR version 2.1.1. To normalise gene usage, clonotype sharing and MAIT/NKT TCR abundance, the analysis used the top 1000, 10 000 and 20 000 clonotypes per sample. After downsampling to 27 000 UMIs, diversity was calculated as the inverse Simpson index using the vegan R package. Paired Mann-Whitney U tests were applied to discordant twin pairs, and Benjamini-Hochberg correction was used for multiple testing. TCRdb reprocessed the reads and provides one entry for every CDR3 protein sequence; no DNA is given. For this entry, the V and J calls and clone size follow TCRdb and not the study's own pipeline. Per the sample table, the count is 400,000 or so distinct CDR3 sequences. About 2.2% of the sample is taken by the ten largest.

From each donor, an approximately 2.3 ml peripheral blood sample was drawn into PAXgene tubes and stored at -80 degrees C. Without any T cell sorting, total RNA was extracted from whole blood using the PAXgene blood miRNA kit on an automated QIAcube. Peripheral blood from monozygotic twin pairs who were concordant or discordant for inflammatory bowel disease underwent deep TCRalpha and TCRbeta repertoire profiling using unique molecular barcoding. Smoking habits were recorded for all twin pairs, and individuals were classified as current, former or never smokers. The rearranged segments are TRBV18 and TRBJ2-7; the D gene TCRdb calls, TRBD2, cannot be checked with no DNA. The sequence came from a human donor with ulcerative colitis or Crohn's disease, or a healthy co-twin of an affected twin (not recorded which). Source material: blood. The CDR3 reads CASSPGGVVSYEQYF.